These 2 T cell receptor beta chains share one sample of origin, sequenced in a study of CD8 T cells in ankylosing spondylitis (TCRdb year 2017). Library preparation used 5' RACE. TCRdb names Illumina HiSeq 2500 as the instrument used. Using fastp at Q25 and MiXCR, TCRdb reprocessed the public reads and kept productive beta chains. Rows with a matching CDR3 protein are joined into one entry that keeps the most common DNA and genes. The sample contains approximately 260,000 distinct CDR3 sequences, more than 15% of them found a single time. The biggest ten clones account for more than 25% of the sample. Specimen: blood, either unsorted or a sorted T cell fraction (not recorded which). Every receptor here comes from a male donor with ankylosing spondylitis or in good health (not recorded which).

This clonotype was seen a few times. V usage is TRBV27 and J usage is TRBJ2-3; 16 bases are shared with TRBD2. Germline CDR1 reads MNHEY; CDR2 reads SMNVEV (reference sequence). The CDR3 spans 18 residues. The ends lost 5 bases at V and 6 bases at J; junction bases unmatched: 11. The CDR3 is CASSAIGGLAGGSDTQYF. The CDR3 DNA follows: TGTGCCAGCAGTGCAATAGGGGGACTAGCGGGAGGGTCGGATACGCAGTATTTT.

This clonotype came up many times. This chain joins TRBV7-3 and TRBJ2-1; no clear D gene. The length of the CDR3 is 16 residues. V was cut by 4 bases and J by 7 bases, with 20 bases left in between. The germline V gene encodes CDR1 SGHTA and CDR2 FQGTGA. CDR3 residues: CASSSSQLLSPNEQFF. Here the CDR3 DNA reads TGTGCCAGCAGCTCATCCCAGCTATTGTCCCCGAATGAGCAGTTCTTC.